This T cell receptor (beta chain) was found in a study of early T cells in non-severe SARS-CoV-2 infection. The CDR3 extends over 12 amino acids. The V gene lost 3 bases and the J gene lost 7 bases, with 10 bases spanning the gap. Germline V lookup: CDR1 SGHRS, CDR2 YFSETQ. TCRdb reprocessed the 5' RACE reads via MiXCR and lists one record per CDR3 protein. This table has tens of thousands of distinct CDR3 sequences, roughly 13% appearing once. The TCR sequence derives from an adult who was a healthcare worker with PCR-confirmed SARS-CoV-2 infection or an uninfected control (not recorded which). Sequencing input: whole blood. The rearrangement links TRBV5-1 to TRBJ1-2, with D perhaps matching TRBD1 (6 bases). The CDR3 coding sequence is TGCGCCAGCAGCTGGAACAGGGTTGGCTACACCTTC. Translated, it gives CASSWNRVGYTF.